This T cell receptor beta chain originates from a study of early T cells in non-severe SARS-CoV-2 infection. TCRdb ran MiXCR on the 5' RACE reads and lists one entry per CDR3 protein. The table shows about 34,000 distinct CDR3 sequences, with 6% to 7% occurring only once. This CDR3 spans 13 amino acids. Germline CDR1 is SQVTM and CDR2 is ANQGSEA. With 6 bases removed from V and 2 bases from J, the gap between germline ends came to 12 bases. This clonotype was detected many times. The specimen sequenced was whole blood. This clonotype was obtained from an adult who was a healthcare worker with PCR-confirmed SARS-CoV-2 infection or an uninfected control (not recorded which). V gene TRBV29-1 combines with J gene TRBJ2-3; no reliable D call. CDR3 nucleotides: TGCAGCGTGCGGACCCAACTCACAGATACGCAGTATTTT. This sequence encodes CSVRTQLTDTQYF.